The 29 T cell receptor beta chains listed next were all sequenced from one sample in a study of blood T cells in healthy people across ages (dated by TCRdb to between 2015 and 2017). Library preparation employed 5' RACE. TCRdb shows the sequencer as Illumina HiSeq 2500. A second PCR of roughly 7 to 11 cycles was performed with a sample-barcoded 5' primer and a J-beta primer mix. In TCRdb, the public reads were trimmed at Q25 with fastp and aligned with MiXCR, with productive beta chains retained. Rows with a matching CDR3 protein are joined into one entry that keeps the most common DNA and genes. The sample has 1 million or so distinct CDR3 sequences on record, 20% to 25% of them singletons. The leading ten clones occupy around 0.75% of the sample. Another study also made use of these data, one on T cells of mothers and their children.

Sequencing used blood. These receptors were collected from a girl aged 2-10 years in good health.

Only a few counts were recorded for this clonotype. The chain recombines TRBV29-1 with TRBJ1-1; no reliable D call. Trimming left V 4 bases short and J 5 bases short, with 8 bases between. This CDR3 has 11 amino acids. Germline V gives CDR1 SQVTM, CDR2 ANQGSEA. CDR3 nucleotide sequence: TGCAGCGTTGTAGGTGTTACTGAAGCTTTCTTT. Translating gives CSVVGVTEAFF.

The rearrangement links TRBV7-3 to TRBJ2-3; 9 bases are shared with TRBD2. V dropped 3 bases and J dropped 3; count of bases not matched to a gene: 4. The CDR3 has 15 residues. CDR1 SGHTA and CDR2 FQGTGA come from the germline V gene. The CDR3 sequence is CASSFSGRRTDTQYF. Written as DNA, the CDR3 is TGTGCCAGCAGCTTTAGCGGGAGACGAACAGATACGCAGTATTTT. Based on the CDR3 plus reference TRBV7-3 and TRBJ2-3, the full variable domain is GAGVSQTPSNKVTEKGKYVELRCDPISGHTALYWYRQSLGQGPEFLIYFQGTGAADDSGLPNDRFFAVRPEGSVSTLKIQRTERGDSAVYLCASSFSGRRTDTQYFGPGTRLTVL.

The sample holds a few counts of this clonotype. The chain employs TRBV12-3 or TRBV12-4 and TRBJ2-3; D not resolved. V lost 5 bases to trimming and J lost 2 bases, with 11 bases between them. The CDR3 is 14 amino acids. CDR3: CASSQLFSTDTQYF. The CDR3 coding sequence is TGTGCCAGCAGTCAACTATTCTCCACAGATACGCAGTATTTT.

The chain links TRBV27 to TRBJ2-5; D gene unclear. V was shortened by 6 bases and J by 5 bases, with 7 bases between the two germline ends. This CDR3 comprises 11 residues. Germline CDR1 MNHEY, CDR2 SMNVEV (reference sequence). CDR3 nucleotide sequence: TGTGCCAGCAGGAAGTTGGAGACCCAGTACTTC. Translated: CASRKLETQYF.

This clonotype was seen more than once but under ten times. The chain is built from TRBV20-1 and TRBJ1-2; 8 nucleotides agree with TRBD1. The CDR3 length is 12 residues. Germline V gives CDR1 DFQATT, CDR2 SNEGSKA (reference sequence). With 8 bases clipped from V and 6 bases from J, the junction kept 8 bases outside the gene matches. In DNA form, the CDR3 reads TGCAGTCTACCCGCAGGGGGCGATGGCTACACCTTC. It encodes CSLPAGGDGYTF.

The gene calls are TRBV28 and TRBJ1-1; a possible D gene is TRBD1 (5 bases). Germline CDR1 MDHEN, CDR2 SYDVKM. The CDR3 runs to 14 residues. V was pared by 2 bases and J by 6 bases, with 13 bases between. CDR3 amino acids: CASSLHRGVAEAFF. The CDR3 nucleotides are TGTGCCAGCAGTTTACATAGGGGTGTGGCTGAAGCTTTCTTT.

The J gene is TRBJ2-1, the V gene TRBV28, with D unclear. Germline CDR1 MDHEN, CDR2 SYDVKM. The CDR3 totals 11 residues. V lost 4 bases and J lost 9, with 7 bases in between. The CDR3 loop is CASSWSTEQFF. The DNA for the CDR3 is TGTGCCAGCAGTTGGAGCACTGAGCAGTTCTTC.

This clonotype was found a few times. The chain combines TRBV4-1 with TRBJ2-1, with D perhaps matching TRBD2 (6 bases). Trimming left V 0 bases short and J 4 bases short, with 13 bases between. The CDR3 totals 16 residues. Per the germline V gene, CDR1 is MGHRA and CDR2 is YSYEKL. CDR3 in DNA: TGCGCCAGCAGCCAAGATCCGGGACTGTTATACAATGAGCAGTTCTTC. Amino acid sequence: CASSQDPGLLYNEQFF.

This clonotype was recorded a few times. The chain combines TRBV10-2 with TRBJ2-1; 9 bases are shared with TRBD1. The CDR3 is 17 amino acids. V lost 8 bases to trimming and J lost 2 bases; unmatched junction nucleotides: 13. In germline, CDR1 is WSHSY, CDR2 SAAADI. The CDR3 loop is CASDRGGRAQPYNEQFF. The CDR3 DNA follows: TGCGCCAGCGACAGGGGGGGGAGGGCCCAACCCTACAATGAGCAGTTCTTC.

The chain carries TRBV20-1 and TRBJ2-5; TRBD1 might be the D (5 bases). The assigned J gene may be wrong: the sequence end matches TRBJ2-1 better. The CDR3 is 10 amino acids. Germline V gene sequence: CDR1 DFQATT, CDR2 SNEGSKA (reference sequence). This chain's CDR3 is CSAGHDEQFF. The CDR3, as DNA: TGCAGTGCCGGACACGATGAGCAGTTCTTC.

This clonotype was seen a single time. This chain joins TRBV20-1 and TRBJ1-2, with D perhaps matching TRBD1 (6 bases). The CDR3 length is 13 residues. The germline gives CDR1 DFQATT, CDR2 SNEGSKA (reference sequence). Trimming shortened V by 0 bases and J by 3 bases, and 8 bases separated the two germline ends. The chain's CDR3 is CSARDPGDYGYTF. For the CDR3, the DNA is TGCAGTGCTAGAGATCCAGGGGACTATGGCTACACCTTC.

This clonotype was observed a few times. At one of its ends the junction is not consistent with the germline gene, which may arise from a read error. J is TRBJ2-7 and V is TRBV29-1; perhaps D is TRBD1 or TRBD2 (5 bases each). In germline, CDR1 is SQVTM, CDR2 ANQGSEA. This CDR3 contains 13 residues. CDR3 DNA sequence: TGCAGCGTTGTATGGGACGGGACCTACGGGCAGTACTTC. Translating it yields CSVVWDGTYGQYF.

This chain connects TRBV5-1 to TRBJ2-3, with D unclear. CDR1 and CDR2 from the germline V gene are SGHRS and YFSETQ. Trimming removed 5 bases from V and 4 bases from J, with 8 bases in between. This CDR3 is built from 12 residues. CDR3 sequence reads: CASRTPADTQYF. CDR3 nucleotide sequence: TGCGCCAGCAGGACTCCCGCAGATACGCAGTATTTT.

CDR3 bases: TGCGCCAGCACCCTACGGGGCAGCCAAGAGACCCAGTACTTC. Its translation is CASTLRGSQETQYF. This chain joins TRBV5-1 and TRBJ2-5, with D possibly called TRBD1 or TRBD2 (5 bases each). Germline-derived CDR1 and CDR2 are SGHRS and YFSETQ. The CDR3 loop spans 14 amino acids. V was cut by 6 bases and J by 1 base, with 13 bases left in between.

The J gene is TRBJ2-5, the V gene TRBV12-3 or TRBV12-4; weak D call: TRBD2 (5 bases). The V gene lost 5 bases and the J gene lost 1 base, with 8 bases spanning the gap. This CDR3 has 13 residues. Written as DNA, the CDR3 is TGTGCCAGCAGTACAGCGGTCCAAGAGACCCAGTACTTC. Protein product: CASSTAVQETQYF.

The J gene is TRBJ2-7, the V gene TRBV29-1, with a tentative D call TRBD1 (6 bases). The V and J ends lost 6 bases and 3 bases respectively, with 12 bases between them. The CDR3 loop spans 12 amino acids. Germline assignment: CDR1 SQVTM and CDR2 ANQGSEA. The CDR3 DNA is TGCAGCGTATTAAGGGGGAACTACGAGCAGTACTTC. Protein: CSVLRGNYEQYF.

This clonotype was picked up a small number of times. CDR3 nucleotide sequence: TGTGCCAGCAGTGGACCCGGGACAGGGTGGTACGAGCAGTACTTC. It yields the protein CASSGPGTGWYEQYF. The genes are TRBV28 and TRBJ2-7, with 9 bases that match TRBD1. The germline CDR1 and CDR2 sequences are MDHEN and SYDVKM. This CDR3 is built from 15 residues. V lost 5 bases to trimming and J lost 4 bases; unmatched junction nucleotides: 9.

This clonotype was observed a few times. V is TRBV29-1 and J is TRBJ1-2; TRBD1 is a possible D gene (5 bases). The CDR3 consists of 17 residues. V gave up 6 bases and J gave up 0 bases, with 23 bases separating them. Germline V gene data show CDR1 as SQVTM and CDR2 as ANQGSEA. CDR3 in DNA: TGCAGCGTCGAACCGGGGGACGGAATGTCAGCTAACTATGGCTACACCTTC. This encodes CSVEPGDGMSANYGYTF.

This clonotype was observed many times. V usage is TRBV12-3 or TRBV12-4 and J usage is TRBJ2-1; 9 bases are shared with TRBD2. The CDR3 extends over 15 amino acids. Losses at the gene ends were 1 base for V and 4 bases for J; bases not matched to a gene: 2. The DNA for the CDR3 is TGTGCCAGCAGTTTAGGGACTAGCGCTTACAATGAGCAGTTCTTC. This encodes CASSLGTSAYNEQFF.

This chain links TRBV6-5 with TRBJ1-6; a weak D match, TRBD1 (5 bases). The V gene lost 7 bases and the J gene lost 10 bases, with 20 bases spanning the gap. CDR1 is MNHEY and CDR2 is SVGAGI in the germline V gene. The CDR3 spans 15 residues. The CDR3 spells CASTVGQGIRSPLHF. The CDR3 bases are TGTGCCAGCACGGTGGGGCAAGGAATTAGGTCACCCCTCCACTTT.

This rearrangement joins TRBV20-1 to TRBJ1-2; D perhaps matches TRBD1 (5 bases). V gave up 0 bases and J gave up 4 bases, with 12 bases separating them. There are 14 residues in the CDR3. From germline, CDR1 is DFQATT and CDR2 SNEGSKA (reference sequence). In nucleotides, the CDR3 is TGCAGTGCTAGAGATTACGGGACCTCCTATGGCTACACCTTC. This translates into CSARDYGTSYGYTF.

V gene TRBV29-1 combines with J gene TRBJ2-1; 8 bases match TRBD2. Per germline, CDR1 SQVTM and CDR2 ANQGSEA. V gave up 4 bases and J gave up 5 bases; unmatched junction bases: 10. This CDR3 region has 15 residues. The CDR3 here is CSVVLRLAINNEQFF. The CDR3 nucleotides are TGCAGCGTTGTTCTACGACTAGCGATCAACAATGAGCAGTTCTTC.

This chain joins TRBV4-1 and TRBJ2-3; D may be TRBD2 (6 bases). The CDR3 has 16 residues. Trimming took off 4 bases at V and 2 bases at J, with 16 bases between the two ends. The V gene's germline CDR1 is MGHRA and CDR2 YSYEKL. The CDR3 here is CASSPSVAGFTDTQYF. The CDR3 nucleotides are TGCGCCAGCAGCCCCTCGGTGGCGGGGTTCACAGATACGCAGTATTTT.

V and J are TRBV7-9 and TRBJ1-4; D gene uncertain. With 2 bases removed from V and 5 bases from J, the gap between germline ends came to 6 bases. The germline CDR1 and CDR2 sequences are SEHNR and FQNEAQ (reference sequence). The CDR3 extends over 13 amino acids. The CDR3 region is CASSLRINEKLFF. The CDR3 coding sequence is TGTGCCAGCAGCTTAAGGATAAATGAAAAACTGTTTTTT. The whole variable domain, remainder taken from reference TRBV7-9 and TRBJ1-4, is DTGVSQNPRHKITKRGQNVTFRCDPISEHNRLYWYRQTLGQGPEFLTYFQNEAQLEKSRLLSDRFSAERPKGSFSTLEIQRTEQGDSAMYLCASSLRINEKLFFGSGTQLSVL.

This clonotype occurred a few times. The CDR3 protein is CSVVRAGIGGEQYF. CDR3 nucleotides: TGCAGCGTCGTAAGAGCAGGGATAGGAGGGGAGCAGTACTTC. The chain carries TRBV29-1 and TRBJ2-5; a possible D gene is TRBD2 (6 bases). The CDR3 has 14 amino acids. V was cut by 6 bases and J by 11 bases, with 25 bases left in between. CDR1 and CDR2 (germline): SQVTM, ANQGSEA.

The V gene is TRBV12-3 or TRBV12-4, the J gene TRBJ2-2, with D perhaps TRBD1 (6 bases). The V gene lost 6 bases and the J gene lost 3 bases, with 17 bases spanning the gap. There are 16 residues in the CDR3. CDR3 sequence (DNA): TGTGCCAGCAGCGCCCCCGGGACACACTACACCGGGGAGCTGTTTTTT. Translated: CASSAPGTHYTGELFF.

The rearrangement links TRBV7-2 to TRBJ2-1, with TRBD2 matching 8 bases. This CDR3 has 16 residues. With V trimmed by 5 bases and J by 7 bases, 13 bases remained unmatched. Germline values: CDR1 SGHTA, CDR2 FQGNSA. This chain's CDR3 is CASSPRHGRATNEQFF. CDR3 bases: TGTGCCAGCAGCCCGCGCCACGGGAGGGCCACAAATGAGCAGTTCTTC. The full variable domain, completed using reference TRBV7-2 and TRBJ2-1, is GAGVSQSPSNKVTEKGKDVELRCDPISGHTALYWYRQSLGQGLEFLIYFQGNSAPDKSGLPSDRFSAERTGGSVSTLTIQRTQQEDSAVYLCASSPRHGRATNEQFFGPGTRLTVL.

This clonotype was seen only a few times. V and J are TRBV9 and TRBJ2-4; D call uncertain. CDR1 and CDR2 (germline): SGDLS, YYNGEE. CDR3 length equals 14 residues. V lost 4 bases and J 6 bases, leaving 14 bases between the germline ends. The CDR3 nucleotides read TGTGCCAGCAGCACACTTTCGGGCGGAAACATTCAGTACTTC. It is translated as CASSTLSGGNIQYF.

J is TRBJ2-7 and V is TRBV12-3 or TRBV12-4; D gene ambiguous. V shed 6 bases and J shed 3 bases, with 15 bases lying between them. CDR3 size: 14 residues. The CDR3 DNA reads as TGTGCCAGCAGCCTCGGGCTCAACCTCTACGAGCAGTACTTC. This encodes CASSLGLNLYEQYF.